The clone carrying this T cell receptor (beta chain) was found a few times. What it binds is unknown. These data originate in a study of OX40 agonist ivuxolimab in advanced cancers. Regarding the study as a whole: Averaged across samples, CD8+ T cells carried more expanded clones than CD4+ did.

Method: immunoSEQ multiplex PCR; TCRdb's copy keeps in-frame clones and lacks some. The sample yields tens of thousands of clones, 80% to 95% seen once. V lost 7 bases to trimming and J lost 8 bases, with 17 bases between them. CDR3 size: 13 residues. CDR1 is SGHVS, CDR2 FQNEAQ, per germline. The chain employs TRBV7-8 and TRBJ1-1; no reliable D call. The sample was CD4+ or CD8+ T cells sorted from blood, taken in a trial of the OX40 agonist ivuxolimab. This TCR derives from an adult with an advanced solid tumor such as melanoma, head and neck, liver or kidney cancer. CDR3 DNA: TGTGCCAGCACCTTGGGCGGCCCACTGGAAGCTTTCTTT. It specifies CASTLGGPLEAFF.